A selection of T cell receptor beta chains follows, all from one sample in a study of T cell responses to AZD1222 COVID-19 vaccine. Sequenced by immunoSEQ multiplex PCR; TCRdb stores in-frame clones only, minus some. This repertoire shows 200,000 or so clones, roughly 92% found once; its top ten account for 8% to 13%. The sample consisted of peripheral blood, taken on day 0 of AZD1222 vaccination. The source of these receptors is an adult in good health. CDR3s include the opening cysteine and the closing phenylalanine or tryptophan. A D gene is named only where the DNA matches it firmly. The size entry is marked missing in some rows and otherwise reads once, few, many or a size class.

clone_size | d_call | j_call | v_call | cdr3_nt | cdr3_aa
NA | NA | TRBJ2-4 | TRBV29-1 | TGCAGCGGCCTTCTCCAGGGTGCCAAAAACATTCAGTACTTC | CSGLLQGAKNIQYF
NA | NA | TRBJ1-1 | TRBV12-3/TRBV12-4 | TGTGCCACCGGGACACCGAACACTGAAGCTTTCTTT | CATGTPNTEAFF
NA | NA | TRBJ1-4 | TRBV28 | TGTGCCAGCAGTTATTCAGGAGGGCCCAATGAAAAACTGTTTTTT | CASSYSGGPNEKLFF
NA | NA | TRBJ2-5 | TRBV11-2 | TGTGCCAGCAGCTTAGCGTACCAAGAGACCCAGTACTTC | CASSLAYQETQYF
NA | NA | TRBJ1-1 | TRBV30 | TGTGCCTGGAGTCCCGCGGGCACTGAAGCTTTCTTT | CAWSPAGTEAFF
NA | NA | TRBJ1-6 | TRBV19 | TGTGCCAGTAGTAGGGGGTTGAGGGATTCACCCCTCCACTTT | CASSRGLRDSPLHF
few | TRBD1 | TRBJ1-3 | TRBV13 | TGTGCCAGCAGCTTGTCGGGACAGGGATCACACACCATATATTTT | CASSLSGQGSHTIYF
NA | NA | TRBJ1-4 | TRBV10-3 | TGTGCCATCAGTGAAGACATGGTGGGCCTTAATGAAAAACTGTTTTTT | CAISEDMVGLNEKLFF
NA | NA | TRBJ1-5 | TRBV29-1 | TGCAGCGCCTCCCGGGGGGGAAATCAGCCCCAGCATTTT | CSASRGGNQPQHF
NA | NA | TRBJ1-1 | TRBV14 | TGTGCCAGCAGCCAAGATCCGAACACTGAAGCTTTCTTT | CASSQDPNTEAFF
NA | NA | TRBJ1-4 | TRBV12-5 | TGTGCTAGTGGTTTCCTCCGGGAGGAAAAACTGTTTTTT | CASGFLREEKLFF
NA | NA | TRBJ2-3 | TRBV2 | TGTGCCAGCAGCCCGCTGGCTGGGACAGATACGCAGTATTTT | CASSPLAGTDTQYF
NA | NA | TRBJ1-6 | TRBV27 | TGTGCCAGCACCCCCCGGGCCAGCTCCTATAATTCACCCCTCCACTTT | CASTPRASSYNSPLHF
NA | NA | TRBJ2-7 | TRBV19 | TGTGCCAGTAGTATAGAGCCCAGGGCCCACGAGCAGTACTTC | CASSIEPRAHEQYF
once | NA | TRBJ2-2 | TRBV30 | TGTGCCTCCATCAGCACCGGGGAGCTGTTTTTT | CASISTGELFF
NA | TRBD2 | TRBJ2-3 | TRBV9 | TGTGCCAGCAGCGTAGAACTAGCGAGCACAGATACGCAGTATTTT | CASSVELASTDTQYF
NA | NA | TRBJ1-2 | TRBV6-2/TRBV6-3 | TGTGCCAGCAGTTACCGGGCAGGGGTTGGCTACACCTTC | CASSYRAGVGYTF
NA | NA | TRBJ1-1 | TRBV11-1 | TGTGCCAGCAGCTTATACCTCTCAGGACAGGAAGCTTTCTTT | CASSLYLSGQEAFF
NA | TRBD2 | TRBJ2-1 | TRBV19 | TGTGCCAGTAGCATCCCCCTAGCGGGGGCCTACAATGAGCAGTTCTTC | CASSIPLAGAYNEQFF
NA | NA | TRBJ1-1 | TRBV10-1 | TGCGCCAGCAGTAACAGCTTGAACACTGAAGCTTTCTTT | CASSNSLNTEAFF
NA | TRBD2 | TRBJ2-1 | TRBV24-1 | TGTGCCACCAGTGTAAGGGGCGGGGGGTACAATGAGCAGTTCTTC | CATSVRGGGYNEQFF
NA | NA | TRBJ2-2 | TRBV3-1/TRBV3-2 | TGTGCCAGCAGCCGGGGGCCAGACACCGGGGAGCTGTTTTTT | CASSRGPDTGELFF
NA | NA | TRBJ1-2 | TRBV28 | TGTGCCAGCAGTTTATGGTCCAGGCCTAACTATGGCTACACCTTC | CASSLWSRPNYGYTF
NA | TRBD1 | TRBJ1-1 | TRBV7-6 | TGTGCCAGCAGCTTAGTGGGCAGGGGGGAACTTCGCACTGAAGCTTTCTTT | CASSLVGRGELRTEAFF
NA | TRBD1 | TRBJ1-1 | TRBV19 | TGTGCCAGTAGTCCAGGGGGCACTGAAGCTTTCTTT | CASSPGGTEAFF
NA | NA | TRBJ1-5 | TRBV5-1 | TGCGCCAGCAGCTTGGGAGGGCTTGGGGGCAATCAGCCCCAGCATTTT | CASSLGGLGGNQPQHF
NA | TRBD1 | TRBJ2-3 | TRBV3-1/TRBV3-2 | TGTGCCAGCAGAGCCGGGACAGGGGTAACAGATACGCAGTATTTT | CASRAGTGVTDTQYF
NA | NA | TRBJ1-2 | TRBV16 | TGTGCCAGCAGCCACTACCGGGACAACTATGGCTACACCTTC | CASSHYRDNYGYTF
NA | TRBD2 | TRBJ2-7 | TRBV7-9 | TGTGCCAGCAGCTTGTCTAGCGGTGGGTATACCTACGAGCAGTACTTC | CASSLSSGGYTYEQYF
NA | TRBD1 | TRBJ1-4 | TRBV7-8 | TGTGCCAGCAGCTTGGGGGACAGGGAGGTTGAAAAACTGTTTTTT | CASSLGDREVEKLFF
NA | NA | TRBJ1-3 | TRBV13 | TGTGCCAGCAGCTTAATGGGCTCTGGAAACACCATATATTTT | CASSLMGSGNTIYF
NA | NA | TRBJ2-1 | TRBV9 | TGTGCCAGCAGCCAGACTACCTACAATGAGCAGTTCTTC | CASSQTTYNEQFF